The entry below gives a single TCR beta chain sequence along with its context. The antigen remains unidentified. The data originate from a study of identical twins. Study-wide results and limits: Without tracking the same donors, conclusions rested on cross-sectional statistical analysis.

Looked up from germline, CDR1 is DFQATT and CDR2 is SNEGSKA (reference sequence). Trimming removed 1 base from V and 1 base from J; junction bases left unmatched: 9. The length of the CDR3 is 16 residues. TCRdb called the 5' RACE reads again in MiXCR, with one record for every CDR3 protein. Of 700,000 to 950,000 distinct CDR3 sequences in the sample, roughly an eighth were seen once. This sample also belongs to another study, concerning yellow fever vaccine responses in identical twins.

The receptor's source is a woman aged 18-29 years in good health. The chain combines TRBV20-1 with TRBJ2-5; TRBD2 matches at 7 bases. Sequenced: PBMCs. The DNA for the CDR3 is TGCAGTGCTAGAGGTTTGGCGGGGGAGATCCAAGAGACCCAGTACTTC. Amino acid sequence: CSARGLAGEIQETQYF.